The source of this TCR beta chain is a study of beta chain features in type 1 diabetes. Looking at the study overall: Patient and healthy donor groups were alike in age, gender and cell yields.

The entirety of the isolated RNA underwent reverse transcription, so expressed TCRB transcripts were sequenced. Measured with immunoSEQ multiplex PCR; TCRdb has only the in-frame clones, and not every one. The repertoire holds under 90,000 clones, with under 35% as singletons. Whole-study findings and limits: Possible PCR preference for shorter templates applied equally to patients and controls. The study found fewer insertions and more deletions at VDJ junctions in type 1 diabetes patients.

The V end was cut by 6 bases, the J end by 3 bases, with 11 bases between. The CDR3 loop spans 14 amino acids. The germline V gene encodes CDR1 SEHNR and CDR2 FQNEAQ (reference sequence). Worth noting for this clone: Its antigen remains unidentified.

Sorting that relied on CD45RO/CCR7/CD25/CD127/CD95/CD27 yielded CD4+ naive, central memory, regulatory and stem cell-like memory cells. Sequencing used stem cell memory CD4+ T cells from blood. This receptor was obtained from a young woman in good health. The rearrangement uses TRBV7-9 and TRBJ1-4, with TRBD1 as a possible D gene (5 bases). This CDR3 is CASSSDTSNEKLFF. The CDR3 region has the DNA TGTGCCAGCAGTTCGGACACTTCTAATGAAAAACTGTTTTTT.